These 7 T cell receptor beta chains were all obtained from the same sample, sequenced in a study of blood T cell repertoires in COVID-19. TCRdb's table, derived via immunoSEQ multiplex PCR, lists solely in-frame clones and lacks some. This table has about 400,000 clones, roughly 87% appearing once. Sample: PBMCs or T cells enriched from blood (not recorded which). These receptors were collected from a woman aged 40 to 50 with acute COVID-19.

The chain carries TRBV15 and TRBJ1-4, with 9 positions matching TRBD1. This CDR3 is 15 amino acids long. V trimming: 5 bases; J trimming: 8 bases; junction bases outside the gene matches: 9. Germline CDR1 is LNHNV and CDR2 is YYDKDF (reference sequence). The CDR3 region is CATSLRDRAGEKLFF. For the CDR3, the DNA is TGTGCCACCAGCCTCCGGGACAGGGCGGGGGAAAAACTGTTTTTT.

V and J are TRBV2 and TRBJ1-2; tentative D call: TRBD1 (5 bases). Between the trimmed V and J ends, which lost 7 bases and 6 bases, there was a span of 15 bases. CDR3 length equals 13 residues. Germline loops: CDR1 SNHLY, CDR2 FYNNEI. CDR3 residues: CASKHSPGDGYTF. CDR3 DNA: TGTGCCAGCAAGCACTCCCCGGGGGATGGCTACACCTTC.

The CDR3 protein is CASSNPYYRGRPNYGYTF. The CDR3 DNA follows: TGTGCCAGTAGTAACCCCTACTATCGGGGGAGGCCTAACTATGGCTACACCTTC. The chain combines TRBV19 with TRBJ1-2, with D perhaps TRBD1 (5 bases). Germline-derived CDR1 and CDR2 are LNHDA and SQIVND (reference sequence). The CDR3 is made up of 18 amino acids. V was shortened by 4 bases and J by 0 bases, with 21 bases between the two germline ends.

The chain's CDR3 is CAWSLTGVGKRNEKLFF. CDR3 in DNA: TGTGCCTGGAGTCTCACCGGAGTAGGAAAACGTAATGAAAAACTGTTTTTT. V gene TRBV30 combines with J gene TRBJ1-4; D not certain. Germline CDR1 GTSNPN, CDR2 SVGIG (reference sequence). The V and J ends lost 2 bases and 4 bases respectively, with 20 bases between them. The CDR3 has 17 residues. Complete variable domain (other parts from reference TRBV30 and TRBJ1-4): SQTIHQWPATLVQPVGSPLSLECTVEGTSNPNLYWYRQAAGRGLQLLFYSVGIGQISSEVPQNLSASRPQDRQFILSSKKLLLSDSGFYLCAWSLTGVGKRNEKLFFGSGTQLSVL.

This clone was counted only a few times. V is TRBV28 and J is TRBJ1-6; 7 bases agree with TRBD1. Per germline, CDR1 MDHEN and CDR2 SYDVKM. The CDR3 covers 15 residues. The V segment lost 7 bases and the J segment 4 bases; nucleotides outside the gene matches: 7. CDR3 region: CASIKGTAYNSPLHF. CDR3 DNA sequence: TGTGCCAGCATTAAGGGGACAGCGTATAATTCACCCCTCCACTTT.

This clone was seen once. The V and J genes are TRBV6-5 and TRBJ2-7; D remains ambiguous. Germline values: CDR1 MNHEY, CDR2 SVGAGI. The V and J ends lost 6 bases and 2 bases respectively, with 17 bases between them. The CDR3 extends over 15 amino acids. The DNA of the CDR3 is TGTGCCAGCAGACGCGAGCAGAATGGGCCCTACGAGCAGTACTTC. This translates into CASRREQNGPYEQYF.

This clone has a handful of counts. The rearrangement joins TRBV12-2 to TRBJ1-2. TRBV12-2 is a pseudogene locus. There are 18 residues in the CDR3. The CDR3 nucleotides read TGTGCAAGTCGCTTAGCGCCTCCCGGTGGTCCGGGGAGGTATGGCTACACCTTC. Translating gives CASRLAPPGGPGRYGYTF.